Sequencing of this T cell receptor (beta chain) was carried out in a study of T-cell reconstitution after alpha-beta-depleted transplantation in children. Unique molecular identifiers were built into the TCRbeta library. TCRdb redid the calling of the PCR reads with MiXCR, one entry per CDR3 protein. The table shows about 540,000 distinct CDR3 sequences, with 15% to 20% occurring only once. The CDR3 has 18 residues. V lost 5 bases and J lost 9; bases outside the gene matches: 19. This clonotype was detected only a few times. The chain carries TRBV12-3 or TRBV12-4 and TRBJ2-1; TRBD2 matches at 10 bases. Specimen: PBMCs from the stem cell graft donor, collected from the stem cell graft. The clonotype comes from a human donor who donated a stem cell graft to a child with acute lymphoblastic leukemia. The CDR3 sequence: CASSPSLPTSGRVGEQFF. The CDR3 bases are TGTGCCAGCAGTCCGTCACTACCAACAAGCGGGAGGGTGGGTGAGCAGTTCTTC.